This T cell receptor beta chain was sequenced during a study of blood T cell repertoires in COVID-19. Assay used: immunoSEQ multiplex PCR; TCRdb lists only in-frame clones, some missing. The sample includes some 400,000 clones, approximately 92% of them seen just once. V dropped 5 bases and J dropped 7 bases, with 14 bases sitting between them. The V gene's germline CDR1 is SGHTA and CDR2 FQGNSA. The CDR3 has 13 amino acids. Source material: PBMCs or T cells enriched from blood (not recorded which). The sequence came from a man younger than 45 who had recovered from COVID-19. The chain carries TRBV7-2 and TRBJ1-2, with D hard to call. The CDR3 loop is CASSPNQIGGYTF. The CDR3 DNA follows: TGTGCCAGCAGCCCTAACCAAATCGGTGGCTACACCTTC.